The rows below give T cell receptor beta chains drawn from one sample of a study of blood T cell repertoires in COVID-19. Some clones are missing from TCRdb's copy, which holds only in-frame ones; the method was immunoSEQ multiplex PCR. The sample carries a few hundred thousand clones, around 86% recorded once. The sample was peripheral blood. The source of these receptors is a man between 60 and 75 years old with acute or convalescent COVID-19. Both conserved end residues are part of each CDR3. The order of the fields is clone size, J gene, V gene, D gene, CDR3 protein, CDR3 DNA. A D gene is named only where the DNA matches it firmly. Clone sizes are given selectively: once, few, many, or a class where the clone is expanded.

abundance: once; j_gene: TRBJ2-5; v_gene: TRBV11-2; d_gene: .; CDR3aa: CASSLIRGKETQYF; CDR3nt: TGTGCCAGCAGCTTAATTCGGGGGAAAGAGACCCAGTACTTC
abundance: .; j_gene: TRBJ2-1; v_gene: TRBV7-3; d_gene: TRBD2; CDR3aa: CASSVSGGRSYNEQFF; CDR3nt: TGTGCCAGCAGCGTTAGCGGGGGACGCTCCTACAATGAGCAGTTCTTC
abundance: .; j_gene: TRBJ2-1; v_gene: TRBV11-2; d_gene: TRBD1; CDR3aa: CASSSARDSQFF; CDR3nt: TGTGCCAGCAGCTCCGCCCGGGACAGTCAGTTCTTC
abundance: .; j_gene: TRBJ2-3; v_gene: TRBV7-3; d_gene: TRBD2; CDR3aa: CASSLTPSGGGADTQYF; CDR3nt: TGTGCCAGCAGCTTAACGCCTAGCGGGGGAGGCGCAGATACGCAGTATTTT
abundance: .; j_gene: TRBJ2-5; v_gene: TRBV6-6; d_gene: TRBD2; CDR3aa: CASRDLTSGETQYF; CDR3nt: TGTGCCAGCAGGGACTTGACTAGCGGAGAGACCCAGTACTTC
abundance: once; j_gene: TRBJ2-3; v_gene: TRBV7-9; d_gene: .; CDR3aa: CASSLQSLAHTDTQYF; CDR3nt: TGTGCCAGCAGCTTGCAATCACTAGCACACACAGATACGCAGTATTTT
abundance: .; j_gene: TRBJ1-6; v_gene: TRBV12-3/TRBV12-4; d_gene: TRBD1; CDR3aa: CASTLTGAPLHF; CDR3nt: TGTGCCAGCACCCTGACAGGGGCACCCCTCCACTTT
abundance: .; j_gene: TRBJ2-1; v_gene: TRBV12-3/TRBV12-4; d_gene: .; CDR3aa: CASSLALRVRVVF; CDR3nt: TGTGCCAGCAGTTTAGCGCTACGAGTCAGGGTGGTCTTC
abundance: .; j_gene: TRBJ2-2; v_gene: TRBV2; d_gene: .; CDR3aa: CASSGAVTGELFF; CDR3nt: TGTGCCAGCAGTGGGGCAGTCACCGGGGAGCTGTTTTTT
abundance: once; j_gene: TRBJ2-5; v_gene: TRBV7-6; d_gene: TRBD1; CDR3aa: CASSIGQGGRETQYF; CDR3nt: TGTGCCAGCAGCATCGGACAGGGGGGGCGGGAGACCCAGTACTTC
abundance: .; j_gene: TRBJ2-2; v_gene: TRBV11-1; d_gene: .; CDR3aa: CASSPTAGSTGELFF; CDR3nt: TGTGCCAGCAGCCCAACCGCGGGGTCAACCGGGGAGCTGTTTTTT
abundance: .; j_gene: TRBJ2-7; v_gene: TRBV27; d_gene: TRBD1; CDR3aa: CASSPRQGAGEQYF; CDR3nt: TGTGCCAGCAGTCCCCGACAGGGGGCAGGCGAGCAGTACTTC
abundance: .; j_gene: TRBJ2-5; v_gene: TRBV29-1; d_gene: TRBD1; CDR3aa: CSVTGQGIVETQYF; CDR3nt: TGCAGCGTGACGGGACAGGGGATTGTAGAGACCCAGTACTTC
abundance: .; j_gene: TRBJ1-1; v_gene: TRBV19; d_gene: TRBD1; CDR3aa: CASSYLTGGPNTEAFF; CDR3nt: TGTGCCAGTAGCTACCTGACAGGGGGTCCAAACACTGAAGCTTTCTTT
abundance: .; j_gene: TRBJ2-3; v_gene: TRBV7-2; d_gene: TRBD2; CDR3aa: CASSLVGAGDLNTQYF; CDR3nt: TGTGCCAGCAGCTTAGTTGGAGCGGGGGATTTAAATACGCAGTATTTT
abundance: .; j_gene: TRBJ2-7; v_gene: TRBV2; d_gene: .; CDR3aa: CASSTTTALF; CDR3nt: TGTGCCAGCAGTACAACGACAGCGCTCTTC
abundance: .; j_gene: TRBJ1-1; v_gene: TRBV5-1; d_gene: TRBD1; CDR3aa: CASSLQGWGTNTEAFF; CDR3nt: TGCGCCAGCAGCTTACAGGGGTGGGGAACCAACACTGAAGCTTTCTTT
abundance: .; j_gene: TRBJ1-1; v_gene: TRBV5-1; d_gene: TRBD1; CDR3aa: CASSLAGQVTEAFF; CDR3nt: TGCGCCAGCAGCTTGGCCGGACAGGTGACTGAAGCTTTCTTT
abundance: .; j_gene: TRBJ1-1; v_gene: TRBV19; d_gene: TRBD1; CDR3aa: CASSMRTGARRTEAFF; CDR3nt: TGTGCCAGTAGTATGCGGACAGGGGCCAGAAGGACTGAAGCTTTCTTT
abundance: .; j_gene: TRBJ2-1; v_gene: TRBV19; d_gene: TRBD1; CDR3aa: CASKLSGTGIYNEQFF; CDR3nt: TGTGCCAGTAAACTCTCCGGGACAGGGATTTACAATGAGCAGTTCTTC
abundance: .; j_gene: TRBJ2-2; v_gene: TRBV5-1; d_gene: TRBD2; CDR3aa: CASSQASGGNTGELFF; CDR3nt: TGCGCCAGCAGCCAGGCTAGCGGGGGGAACACCGGGGAGCTGTTTTTT
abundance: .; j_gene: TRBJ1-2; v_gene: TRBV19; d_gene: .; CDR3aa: CASSITPGTPNYGYTF; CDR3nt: TGTGCCAGTAGTATAACTCCCGGGACACCCAACTATGGCTACACCTTC
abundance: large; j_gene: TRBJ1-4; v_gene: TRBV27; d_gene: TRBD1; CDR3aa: CASSSTGWGATNEKLFF; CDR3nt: TGTGCCAGCAGTTCGACAGGGTGGGGTGCAACTAATGAAAAACTGTTTTTT
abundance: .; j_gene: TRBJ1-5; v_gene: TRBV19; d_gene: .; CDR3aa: CASSIRGSGNQPQHF; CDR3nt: TGTGCCAGTAGTATTCGGGGGTCGGGCAATCAGCCCCAGCATTTT
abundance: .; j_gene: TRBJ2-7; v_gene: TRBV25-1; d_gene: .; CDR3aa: CASSEPGIYEQYF; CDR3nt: TGTGCCAGCAGTGAACCGGGGATCTACGAGCAGTACTTC
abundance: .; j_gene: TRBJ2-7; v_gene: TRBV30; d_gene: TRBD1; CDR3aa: CAWVGQGVYEQYF; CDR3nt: TGTGCCTGGGTAGGACAGGGGGTTTACGAGCAGTACTTC
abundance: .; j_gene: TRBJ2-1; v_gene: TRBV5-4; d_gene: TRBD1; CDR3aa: CASSLAGQGVEQFF; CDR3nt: TGTGCCAGCAGCTTGGCGGGACAGGGAGTTGAGCAGTTCTTC
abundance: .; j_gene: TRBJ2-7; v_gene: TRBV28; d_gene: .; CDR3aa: CASSPRRWAYEQYF; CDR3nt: TGTGCCAGCAGTCCCAGGAGGTGGGCATACGAGCAGTACTTC
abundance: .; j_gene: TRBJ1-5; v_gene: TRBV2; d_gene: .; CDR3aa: CASREGGVSNQPQHF; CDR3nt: TGTGCCAGCCGTGAGGGAGGGGTTAGCAATCAGCCCCAGCATTTT
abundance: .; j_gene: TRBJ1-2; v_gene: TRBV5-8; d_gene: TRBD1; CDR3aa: CASSGRDRGWSGYTF; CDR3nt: TGTGCCAGCAGCGGGCGGGACAGGGGATGGTCTGGCTACACCTTC
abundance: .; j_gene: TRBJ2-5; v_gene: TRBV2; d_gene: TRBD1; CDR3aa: CASKGQGQETQYF; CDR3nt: TGTGCCAGTAAAGGACAGGGGCAAGAGACCCAGTACTTC
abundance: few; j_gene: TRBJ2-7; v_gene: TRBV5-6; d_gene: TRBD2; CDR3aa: CASSSVGGSSSYEQYF; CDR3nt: TGTGCCAGCAGCTCCGTCGGGGGGTCGAGCTCCTACGAGCAGTACTTC
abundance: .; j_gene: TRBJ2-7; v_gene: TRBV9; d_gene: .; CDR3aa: CASSGQPVFTYEQYF; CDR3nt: TGTGCCAGCAGCGGACAGCCAGTATTCACCTACGAGCAGTACTTC
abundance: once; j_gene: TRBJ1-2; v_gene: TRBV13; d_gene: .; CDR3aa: CASSLRREGSYGYTF; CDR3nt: TGTGCCAGCAGCTTAAGGAGGGAAGGGAGCTATGGCTACACCTTC
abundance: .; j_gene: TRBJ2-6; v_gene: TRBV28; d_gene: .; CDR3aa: CASSYLDGQGLSGANVLTF; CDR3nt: TGTGCCAGCAGCTACCTAGACGGGCAGGGGCTCTCTGGGGCCAACGTCCTGACTTTC
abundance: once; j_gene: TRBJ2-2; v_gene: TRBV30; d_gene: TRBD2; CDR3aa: CAWSGLAGTGELFF; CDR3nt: TGTGCCTGGTCGGGACTAGCGGGGACCGGGGAGCTGTTTTTT
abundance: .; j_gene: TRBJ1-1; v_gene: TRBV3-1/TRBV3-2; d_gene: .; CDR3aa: CASRGGGASTEAFF; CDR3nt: TGTGCCAGCCGTGGGGGAGGGGCAAGCACTGAAGCTTTCTTT
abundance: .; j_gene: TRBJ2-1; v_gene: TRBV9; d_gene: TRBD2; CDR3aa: CASSVSKTSGGERQFF; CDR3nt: TGTGCCAGCAGCGTATCGAAGACTAGCGGGGGGGAACGACAGTTCTTC
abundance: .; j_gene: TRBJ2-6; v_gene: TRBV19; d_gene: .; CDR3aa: CASSIYPGANVLTF; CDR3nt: TGTGCCAGTAGTATCTATCCTGGGGCCAACGTCCTGACTTTC
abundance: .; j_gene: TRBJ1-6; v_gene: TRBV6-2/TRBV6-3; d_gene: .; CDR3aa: CASSYSPAQGNSPLHF; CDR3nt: TGTGCCAGCAGTTACTCGCCCGCGCAGGGCAATTCACCCCTCCACTTT
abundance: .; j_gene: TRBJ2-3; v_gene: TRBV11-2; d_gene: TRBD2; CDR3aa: CASSRGDGGFGDTQYF; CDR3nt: TGTGCCAGCAGCCGCGGCGACGGGGGGTTCGGGGATACGCAGTATTTT
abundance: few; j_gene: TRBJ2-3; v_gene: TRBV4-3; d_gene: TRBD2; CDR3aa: CASSQDSASGGPDTQYF; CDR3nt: TGCGCCAGCAGCCAAGATTCGGCTAGCGGGGGGCCCGATACGCAGTATTTT
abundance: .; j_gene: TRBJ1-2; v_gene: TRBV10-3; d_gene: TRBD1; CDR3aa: CAISESKRDRGKTWTLANYGYTF; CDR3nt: TGTGCCATCAGTGAGTCCAAAAGGGACAGGGGGAAAACCTGGACTTTGGCTAACTATGGCTACACCTTC
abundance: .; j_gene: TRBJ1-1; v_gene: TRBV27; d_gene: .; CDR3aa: CASRVGQVNTEAFF; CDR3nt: TGTGCCAGCAGGGTGGGACAAGTGAACACTGAAGCTTTCTTT
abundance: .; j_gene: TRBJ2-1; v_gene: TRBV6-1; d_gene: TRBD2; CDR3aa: CASSEGWEGHEQFF; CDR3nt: TGTGCCAGCAGTGAAGGGTGGGAGGGCCATGAGCAGTTCTTC
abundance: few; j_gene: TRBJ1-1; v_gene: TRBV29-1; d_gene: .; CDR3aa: CSVGGMNTEAFF; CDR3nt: TGCAGCGTTGGGGGCATGAACACTGAAGCTTTCTTT